This TCR beta chain was sequenced during a study of early T cells in non-severe SARS-CoV-2 infection (dated by TCRdb to the early 2020s). Turning to the overall study: TCR sequencing used bulk RNA from unsorted whole blood, so alpha and beta chains could not be paired. The study at large found these results: VDJdb matching was skewed toward anti-spike CD8 responses and likely underestimated virus-specific expansions, missing private and CD4 specificities.

The study was a case-control design nested within a healthcare worker cohort in London, UK, with weekly nasopharyngeal swab PCR tests and blood sampling. Healthcare workers were recruited during the week of the UK lockdown, between 23 and 31 March 2020, and followed weekly for up to roughly 16 weeks. V lost 5 bases and J lost 3 bases; the stretch between them is 18 bases long. There are 16 amino acids in the CDR3, from cysteine to phenylalanine inclusive. Kept here is only the CDR3 DNA, which spans 48 bases and is read in frame from base 1. According to the germline V gene (reference sequence), CDR1 reads LNHNV and CDR2 reads YYDKDF. Turning to this clonotype: This clone's antigen is unknown. There are no base qualities to consult, and no much larger clone falls within one base.

Library preparation was by 5' RACE. The run used a NextSeq 500. In the TCR library protocol, unique molecular identifiers were attached to individual cDNA molecules to correct for PCR bias and sequencing error. Sequencing covered both TCR alpha and beta chains, and within each sample the abundances of alpha and beta sequences were tightly co-correlated. Per the source publication's procedure: Decombinator V4 was used to annotate TCR sequences for V gene, J gene and CDR3. Expanded TCRs were defined as changing significantly between any two time points under a Poisson model with p below 0.0001. TCR abundances were normalised to the total number of TCRs sequenced in each sample and reported as counts per million. MAIT TCRs were defined by TRAV1-2 paired with TRAJ12, TRAJ20 or TRAJ33, and iNKT TCRs by TRAV10 paired with TRAJ18. VDJdb, accessed 1 November 2021, was searched for CMV, EBV and SARS-CoV-2 annotated TCRs, with TCRs annotated for multiple antigens excluded. The public reads were reprocessed in TCRdb via fastp at Q25 and MiXCR, keeping in-frame beta chains. Entries are consolidated by CDR3 protein sequence, retaining the most common genes and DNA. TCRdb assigned the V and J calls; the authors' analysis was not used. The sample includes 60,000 to 75,000 distinct CDR3 sequences, with over 3.5% observed a single time. Roughly 3.9% of the sample comes from the top ten.

The input for sequencing was whole blood, taken at baseline. The sequence derives from an adult who was a healthcare worker with PCR-confirmed SARS-CoV-2 infection or an uninfected control (not recorded which). The donor label of this sample is uncertain. The rearranged chain carries TRBV15 and TRBJ2-3; a confident D gene designation cannot be given. The CDR3 in this case is CATSLTRLLGTDTQYF. In nucleotide form, the sequence is TGTGCCACCAGCCTCACCCGTCTGCTGGGGACAGATACGCAGTATTTT.